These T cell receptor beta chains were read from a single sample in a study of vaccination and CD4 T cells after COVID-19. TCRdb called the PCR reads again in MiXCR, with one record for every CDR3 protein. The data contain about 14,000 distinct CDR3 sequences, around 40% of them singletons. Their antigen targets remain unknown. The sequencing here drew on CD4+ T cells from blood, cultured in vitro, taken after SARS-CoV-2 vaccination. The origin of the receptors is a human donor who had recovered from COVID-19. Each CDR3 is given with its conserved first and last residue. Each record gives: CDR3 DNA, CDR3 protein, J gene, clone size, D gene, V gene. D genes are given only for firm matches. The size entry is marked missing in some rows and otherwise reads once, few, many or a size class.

DNA: TGTGCCAGTGCGCCGGACAGGACCTCTGGAAACACCATATATTTT
CDR3: CASAPDRTSGNTIYF
J: TRBJ1-3
size: .
D: TRBD1
V: TRBV19

DNA: TGTGCCAGCAGCCTCGACGCGTGCATCTATGGCTACACCTTC
CDR3: CASSLDACIYGYTF
J: TRBJ1-2
size: .
D: .
V: TRBV28

DNA: TGCAGTGCTGGGGGACTAGCGGGAAATGAGCAGTTCTTC
CDR3: CSAGGLAGNEQFF
J: TRBJ2-1
size: .
D: TRBD2
V: TRBV20-1

DNA: TGTGCCAGCAGCAAACTGGGACTATCTGATGGGGAGCTGTTTTTT
CDR3: CASSKLGLSDGELFF
J: TRBJ2-2
size: few
D: .
V: TRBV21-1

DNA: TGTGCCAGCAGCCGACAGCAACTTAGCTCTGGGGCCAACGTCCTGACTTTC
CDR3: CASSRQQLSSGANVLTF
J: TRBJ2-6
size: .
D: .
V: TRBV5-5

DNA: TGTGCCAGTAGTCAAAAGACAGCCTACGAGCAGTACTTC
CDR3: CASSQKTAYEQYF
J: TRBJ2-7
size: .
D: .
V: TRBV19

DNA: TGTGCCAGTAGTATAGCAGGTGGAGTGAACACTGAAGCTTTCTTT
CDR3: CASSIAGGVNTEAFF
J: TRBJ1-1
size: few
D: .
V: TRBV19

DNA: TGTGCCAGCAGTTTGGACAGGGTGAGCACTGAAGCTTTCTTT
CDR3: CASSLDRVSTEAFF
J: TRBJ1-1
size: few
D: TRBD1
V: TRBV27

DNA: TGTGCCAGCTCACCGCTGACAGCCTTAAACCGGGGTGGCTACACCTTC
CDR3: CASSPLTALNRGGYTF
J: TRBJ1-2
size: .
D: .
V: TRBV18

DNA: TGTGCCAGCTCACAGTACCAAGAGACCCAGTACTTC
CDR3: CASSQYQETQYF
J: TRBJ2-5
size: medium-sized
D: .
V: TRBV18

DNA: TGTGCCAGCGTGAGGGGACAAAACACCGGGGAGCTGTTTTTT
CDR3: CASVRGQNTGELFF
J: TRBJ2-2
size: medium-sized
D: .
V: TRBV2

DNA: TGTGCCAGCAGCTACAGGGTGAACACTGAAGCTTTCTTT
CDR3: CASSYRVNTEAFF
J: TRBJ1-1
size: .
D: .
V: TRBV5-6

DNA: TGTGCCAGCAGTCGAGGGGCAGGGGGCCTGAACACTGAAGCTTTCTTT
CDR3: CASSRGAGGLNTEAFF
J: TRBJ1-1
size: .
D: TRBD1
V: TRBV7-6

DNA: TGTGCCAGCAGTCTTGGCCTGACTAGCGGGGGCACAGATACGCAGTATTTT
CDR3: CASSLGLTSGGTDTQYF
J: TRBJ2-3
size: .
D: TRBD2
V: TRBV28

DNA: TGTGCCAGCAGTTACTCAAGACAGGCGAAGCTAGAGAATGAAAAACTGTTTTTT
CDR3: CASSYSRQAKLENEKLFF
J: TRBJ1-4
size: few
D: .
V: TRBV6-5

DNA: TGTGCCAGCATTCTGACAGGGGGTATCCACGAGCAGTACTTC
CDR3: CASILTGGIHEQYF
J: TRBJ2-7
size: .
D: TRBD1
V: TRBV2

DNA: TGTGCCAGCAGTTACAGGACTAGCGGGATGCTGACCCAGTACTTC
CDR3: CASSYRTSGMLTQYF
J: TRBJ2-5
size: .
D: TRBD2
V: TRBV6-2/TRBV6-3

DNA: TGCAGTGCTAGAGGGCCGGAGACAGGGCTCTTCGGTCAGCCCCAGCATTTT
CDR3: CSARGPETGLFGQPQHF
J: TRBJ1-5
size: .
D: TRBD1
V: TRBV20-1